The 10 T cell receptor beta chains reported below all come from one sample, sequenced in a study of cytomegalovirus exposure and HLA in healthy donors. 13 Jbeta primers and 60 Vbeta primers were used for the PCR. Clones were read by immunoSEQ multiplex PCR, and TCRdb kept only the in-frame ones, dropping some. The sample includes roughly 180,000 clones, about 9.4% seen only once; the top ten take 1% to 1.5%. The sample comprised PBMCs. The origin of the receptors is a woman in her 30s in good health and CMV-seropositive.

V and J are TRBV27 and TRBJ2-7, with 7 bases matching TRBD1. Germline-derived CDR1 and CDR2 are MNHEY and SMNVEV (reference sequence). This CDR3 has 15 amino acids. The junction had 10 bases not matched to a gene; V was cut back by 3 bases and J by 5 bases. DNA for the CDR3: TGTGCCAGCAGTTTGGAGAACAGGGGAATGGACGAGCAGTACTTC. Amino acids: CASSLENRGMDEQYF.

The chain employs TRBV6-5 and TRBJ2-5; perhaps TRBD1 as D (5 bases). Trimming left V 2 bases short and J 3 bases short, with 13 bases between. The CDR3 contains 15 residues. Germline values: CDR1 MNHEY, CDR2 SVGAGI. The CDR3 region has the DNA TGTGCCAGCAGTTACGGGCAGGGTAGAGAAGAGACCCAGTACTTC. Amino acid sequence: CASSYGQGREETQYF.

The rearrangement uses TRBV27 and TRBJ2-2; possible D gene TRBD1, 6 bases. The germline V gene has CDR1 MNHEY and CDR2 SMNVEV (reference sequence). The CDR3 length is 16 residues. The V end was cut by 1 base, the J end by 0 bases, with 9 bases between. CDR3 DNA: TGTGCCAGCAGTTTATGGGGGACACCGAACACCGGGGAGCTGTTTTTT. It translates to CASSLWGTPNTGELFF.

The chain joins TRBV27 to TRBJ1-4; the match to TRBD1 covers 7 bases. The germline V gene has CDR1 MNHEY and CDR2 SMNVEV (reference sequence). The length of the CDR3 is 15 residues. V lost 1 base to trimming and J lost 7 bases; unmatched junction nucleotides: 6. CDR3: CASSLLGSGGEKLFF. CDR3 in DNA: TGTGCCAGCAGTTTATTGGGGTCAGGGGGTGAAAAACTGTTTTTT. Full variable domain (remainder filled in from reference TRBV27 and TRBJ1-4): EAQVTQNPRYLITVTGKKLTVTCSQNMNHEYMSWYRQDPGLGLRQIYYSMNVEVTDKGDVPEGYKVSRKEKRNFPLILESPSPNQTSLYFCASSLLGSGGEKLFFGSGTQLSVL.

This clone is labeled as medium-sized. The chain links TRBV19 to TRBJ2-3, with TRBD1 matching over 9 bases. From germline, CDR1 is LNHDA and CDR2 SQIVND (reference sequence). The CDR3 loop spans 15 amino acids. The V gene end was trimmed by 3 bases and the J gene end by 5 bases; junction bases not matched to a gene: 6. The CDR3 protein is CASSMTGGEGDTQYF. As DNA, the CDR3 is TGTGCCAGTAGTATGACAGGGGGAGAGGGAGATACGCAGTATTTT.

V usage is TRBV6-1 and J usage is TRBJ2-5; TRBD1 is a possible D gene (6 bases). The CDR3 is made up of 13 amino acids. Trimming left V 6 bases short and J 3 bases short, with 11 bases between. CDR1 and CDR2 from the germline V gene are MNHNS and SASEGT. The CDR3 nucleotides read TGTGCCAGCAGGACAGGTGGGGAAGAGACCCAGTACTTC. Translated, it gives CASRTGGEETQYF.

This rearrangement joins TRBV27 to TRBJ1-4, with D possibly TRBD1 on 6 matching bases. CDR3 length: 14 amino acids. The ends were cut back, 2 bases at V and 4 bases at J, with 8 bases in the middle. CDR1 is MNHEY and CDR2 is SMNVEV in the germline V gene (reference sequence). This CDR3 is CASSLGGGNEKLFF. The CDR3 region has the DNA TGTGCCAGCAGTTTAGGGGGCGGTAATGAAAAACTGTTTTTT.

This clone was seen more than once but under ten times. This rearrangement joins TRBV6-5 to TRBJ2-3; TRBD1 matches 8 bases. The CDR3 loop spans 13 amino acids. Trimming took 7 bases from V and 5 from J; bases not matched to a gene: 5. Germline CDR1 is MNHEY and CDR2 is SVGAGI. The CDR3 is CASTDRVGDTQYF. For the CDR3, the DNA is TGTGCCAGCACGGACAGGGTAGGAGATACGCAGTATTTT.

The chain couples TRBV21-1 to TRBJ1-1; TRBD1 is the table's D call and was not checked against the DNA. TRBV21-1 is listed as a pseudogene. The CDR3 spans 17 residues. CDR3 loop: CASSKEAGIKVNTEAFF. The DNA of the CDR3 is TGTGCCAGCAGCAAAGAGGCAGGGATAAAAGTGAACACTGAAGCTTTCTTT.

This clone was recorded a few times. The gene calls are TRBV4-1 and TRBJ2-3, with 10 bases lining up with TRBD1. The CDR3 covers 15 residues. After removal of 5 bases from V and 2 bases from J, the junction contained 4 bases not matched to a gene. Germline assignment: CDR1 MGHRA and CDR2 YSYEKL. CDR3 nucleotide sequence: TGCGCCAGCAGCAGGGACAGGGGTTACACAGATACGCAGTATTTT. It translates to CASSRDRGYTDTQYF.